A selection of T cell receptor beta chains follows, all from one sample in a study of early T cells in non-severe SARS-CoV-2 infection. One entry per CDR3 protein results from TCRdb running MiXCR on the 5' RACE reads. The sample carries about 86,000 distinct CDR3 sequences, about an eighth recorded once. The sample comprised whole blood. These receptors were collected from an adult who was a healthcare worker with PCR-confirmed SARS-CoV-2 infection or an uninfected control (not recorded which). The CDR3 runs from the conserved cysteine through the conserved F or W. A D gene is named only where the DNA matches it firmly. Expanded clones are given a class, and other clones once, few, many or no size at all.

abundance,v_gene,d_gene,j_gene,CDR3nt,CDR3aa
-,TRBV19,TRBD2,TRBJ2-4,TGTGCCAGTAGTCTGGGACTAGCGGGAGGCTTGAGGAACATTCAGTACTTC,CASSLGLAGGLRNIQYF
few,TRBV7-6,-,TRBJ2-1,TGTGCCAGCAGCCCGGCTAGCTCCTACAATGAGCAGTTCTTC,CASSPASSYNEQFF
few,TRBV29-1,-,TRBJ1-2,TGCAGCCAGGAGCAGGGCCTCTCTGGCTACACCTTC,CSQEQGLSGYTF
-,TRBV24-1,TRBD2,TRBJ2-7,TGTGCCACCAGTGATTCCCCTAGCGGGAGCGGATACGAGCAGTACTTC,CATSDSPSGSGYEQYF
few,TRBV6-1,-,TRBJ2-1,TGTGCCAGCCAGGTCTACGGAAACAATGAGCAGTTCTTC,CASQVYGNNEQFF
many,TRBV24-1,-,TRBJ2-7,TGTGCCACCAGTGATGGACTGCCCAAAAGTCTAGCCTACGAGCAGTACTTC,CATSDGLPKSLAYEQYF
-,TRBV14,-,TRBJ2-7,TGTGCCAGCAGCCCCAGCAGGGCTAACTCCTACGAGCAGTACTTC,CASSPSRANSYEQYF
few,TRBV5-1,-,TRBJ2-1,TGCGCCAGCAGCTCCCAGGGGGGAGGCCAAAACAATGAGCAGTTCTTC,CASSSQGGGQNNEQFF
-,TRBV7-6,TRBD2,TRBJ2-7,TGTGCCAGCAGCTATAGCAGCCTAGCGGGAGGGGTGCAGTACTTC,CASSYSSLAGGVQYF
-,TRBV28,-,TRBJ2-7,TGTGCCAGCTGGGTGGTGGCCGGCGAGCAGTACTTC,CASWVVAGEQYF